This TCR beta chain is from a study of cytomegalovirus exposure and HLA in healthy donors. General study points: In a later analysis, parvovirus B19, influenza, CMV and Epstein-Barr virus appeared linked to several top co-occurrence clusters. In a later analysis, TCR association rates varied by HLA locus: DRB1 most, HLA-C fewest.

About this clone itself: The target antigen is unknown.

The CDR3 runs to 15 residues. Germline V lookup: CDR1 LNHNV, CDR2 YYDKDF (reference sequence). V gave up 3 bases and J gave up 3 bases; unmatched junction bases: 7. In the PCR, 60 Vbeta and 13 Jbeta primers were used. In the source study's methods: It was a later analysis that counted roughly 80 million unique TCR beta chains, of which around 11 million were shared. The repertoire was sequenced with immunoSEQ multiplex PCR; TCRdb's copy has only in-frame clones and lacks some. V, J and clone size reflect that table, while D and trimming were determined from the DNA. The repertoire consists of about 120,000 clones, with 60% to 85% occurring once and the leading ten covering under 1.5%. The donors were healthy bone marrow donors.

Input material: PBMCs. The chain employs TRBV15 and TRBJ2-7, with 8 bases lining up with TRBD1. The clonotype originates from a woman between 25 and 40 years old in good health and CMV-seronegative. The CDR3 DNA follows: TGTGCCACCAGCAGGGACAGGGTGGGAAGCTACGAGCAGTACTTC. This translates into CATSRDRVGSYEQYF.